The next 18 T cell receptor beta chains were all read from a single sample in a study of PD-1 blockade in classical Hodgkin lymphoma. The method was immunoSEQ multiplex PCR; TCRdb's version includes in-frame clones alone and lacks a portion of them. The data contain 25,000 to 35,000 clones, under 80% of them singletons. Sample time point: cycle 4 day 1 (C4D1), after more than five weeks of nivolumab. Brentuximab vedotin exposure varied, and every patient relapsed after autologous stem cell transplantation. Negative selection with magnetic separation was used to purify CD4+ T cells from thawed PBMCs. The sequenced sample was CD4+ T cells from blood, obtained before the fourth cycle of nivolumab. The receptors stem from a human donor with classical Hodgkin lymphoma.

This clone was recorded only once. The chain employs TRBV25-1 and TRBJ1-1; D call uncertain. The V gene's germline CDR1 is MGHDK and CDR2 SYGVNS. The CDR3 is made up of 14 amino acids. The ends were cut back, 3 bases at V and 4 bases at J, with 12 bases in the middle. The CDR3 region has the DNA TGTGCCAGCAGTGATCCCTGGCTCGGCACTGAAGCTTTCTTT. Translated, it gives CASSDPWLGTEAFF.

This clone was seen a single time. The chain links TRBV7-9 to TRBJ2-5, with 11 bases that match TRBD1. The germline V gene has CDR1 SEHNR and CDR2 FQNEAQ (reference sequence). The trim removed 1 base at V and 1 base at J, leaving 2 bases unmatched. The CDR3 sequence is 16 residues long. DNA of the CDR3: TGTGCCAGCAGCTTAGGGGGACAGGGGGGCCAAGAGACCCAGTACTTC. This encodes CASSLGGQGGQETQYF. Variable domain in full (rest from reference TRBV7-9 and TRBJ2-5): DTGVSQNPRHKITKRGQNVTFRCDPISEHNRLYWYRQTLGQGPEFLTYFQNEAQLEKSRLLSDRFSAERPKGSFSTLEIQRTEQGDSAMYLCASSLGGQGGQETQYFGPGTRLLVL.

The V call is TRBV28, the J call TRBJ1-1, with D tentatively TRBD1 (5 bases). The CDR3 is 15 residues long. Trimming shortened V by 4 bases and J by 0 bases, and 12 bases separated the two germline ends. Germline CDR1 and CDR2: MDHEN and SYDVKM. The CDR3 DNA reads TGTGCCAGCAGTTACGGGGACTTGTTGAACACTGAAGCTTTCTTT. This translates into CASSYGDLLNTEAFF. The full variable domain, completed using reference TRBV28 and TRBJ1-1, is DVKVTQSSRYLVKRTGEKVFLECVQDMDHENMFWYRQDPGLGLRLIYFSYDVKMKEKGDIPEGYSVSREKKERFSLILESASTNQTSMYLCASSYGDLLNTEAFFGQGTRLTVV.

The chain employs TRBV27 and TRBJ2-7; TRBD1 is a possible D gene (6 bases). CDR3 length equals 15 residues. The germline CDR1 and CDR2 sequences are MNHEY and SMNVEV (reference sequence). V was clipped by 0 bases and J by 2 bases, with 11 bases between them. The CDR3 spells CASSLSRQETYEQYF. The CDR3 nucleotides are TGTGCCAGCAGTTTATCGCGACAGGAGACCTACGAGCAGTACTTC.

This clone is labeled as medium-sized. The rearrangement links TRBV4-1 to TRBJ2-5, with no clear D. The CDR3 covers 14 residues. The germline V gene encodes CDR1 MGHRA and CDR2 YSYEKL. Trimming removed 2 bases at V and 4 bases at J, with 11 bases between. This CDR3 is CASSQFVLIETQYF. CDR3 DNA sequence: TGCGCCAGCAGCCAATTTGTCCTCATAGAGACCCAGTACTTC.

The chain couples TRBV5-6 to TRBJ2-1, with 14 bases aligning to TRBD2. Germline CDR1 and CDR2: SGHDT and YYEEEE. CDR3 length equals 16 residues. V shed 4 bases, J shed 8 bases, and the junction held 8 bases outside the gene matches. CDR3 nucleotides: TGTGCCAGCAGCATCACGGGACTAGCGGGAGTGTATGAGCAGTTCTTC. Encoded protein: CASSITGLAGVYEQFF.

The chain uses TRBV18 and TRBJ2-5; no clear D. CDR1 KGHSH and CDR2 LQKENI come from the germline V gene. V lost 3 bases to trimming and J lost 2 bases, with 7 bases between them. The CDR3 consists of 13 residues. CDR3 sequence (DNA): TGTGCCAGCTCACCGGCCGTACAAGAGACCCAGTACTTC. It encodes CASSPAVQETQYF.

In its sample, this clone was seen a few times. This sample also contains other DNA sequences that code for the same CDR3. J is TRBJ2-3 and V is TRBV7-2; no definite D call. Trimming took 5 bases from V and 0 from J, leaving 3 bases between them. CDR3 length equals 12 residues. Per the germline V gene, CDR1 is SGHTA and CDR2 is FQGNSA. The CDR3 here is CASSLSTDTQYF. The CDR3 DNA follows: TGTGCCAGCAGCCTTAGCACAGATACGCAGTATTTT.

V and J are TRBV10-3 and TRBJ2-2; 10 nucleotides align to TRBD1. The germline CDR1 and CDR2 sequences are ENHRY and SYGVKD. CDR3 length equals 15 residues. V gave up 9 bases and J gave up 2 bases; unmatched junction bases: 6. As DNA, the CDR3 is TGTGCCATGGAAAGGGACAGGGGAAACACCGGGGAGCTGTTTTTT. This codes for CAMERDRGNTGELFF.

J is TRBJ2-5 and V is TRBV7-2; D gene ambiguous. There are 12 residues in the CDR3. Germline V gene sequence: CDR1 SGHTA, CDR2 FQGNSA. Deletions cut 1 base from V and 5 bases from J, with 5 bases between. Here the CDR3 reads CASSLDRETQYF. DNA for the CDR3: TGTGCCAGCAGCTTAGACCGGGAGACCCAGTACTTC.

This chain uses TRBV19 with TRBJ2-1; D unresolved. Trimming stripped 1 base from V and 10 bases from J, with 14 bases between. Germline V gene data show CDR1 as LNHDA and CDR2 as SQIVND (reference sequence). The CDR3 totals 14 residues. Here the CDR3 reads CASSIVHSGQEQFF. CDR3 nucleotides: TGTGCCAGTAGTATAGTACACTCCGGGCAGGAGCAGTTCTTC.

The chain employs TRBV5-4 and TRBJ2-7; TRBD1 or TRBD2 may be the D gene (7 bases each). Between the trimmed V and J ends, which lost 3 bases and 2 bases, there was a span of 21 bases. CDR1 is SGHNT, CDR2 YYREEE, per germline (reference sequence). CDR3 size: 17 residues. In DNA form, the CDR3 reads TGTGCCAGCAGCTCCAACCACGGGGGGACAGCTCCCTACGAGCAGTACTTC. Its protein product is CASSSNHGGTAPYEQYF.

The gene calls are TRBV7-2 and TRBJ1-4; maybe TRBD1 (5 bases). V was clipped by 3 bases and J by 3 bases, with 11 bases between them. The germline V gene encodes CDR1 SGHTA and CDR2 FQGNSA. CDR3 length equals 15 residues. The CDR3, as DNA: TGTGCCAGCAGCTTTTCACAGGTTCCTAATGAAAAACTGTTTTTT. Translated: CASSFSQVPNEKLFF.

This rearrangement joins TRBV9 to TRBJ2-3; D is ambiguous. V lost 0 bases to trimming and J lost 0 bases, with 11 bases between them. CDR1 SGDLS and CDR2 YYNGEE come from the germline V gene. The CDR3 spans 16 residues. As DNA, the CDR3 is TGTGCCAGCAGCGTAGAGGGCGTAGCTAGCACAGATACGCAGTATTTT. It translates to CASSVEGVASTDTQYF. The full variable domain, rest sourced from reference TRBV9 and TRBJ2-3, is DSGVTQTPKHLITATGQRVTLRCSPRSGDLSVYWYQQSLDQGLQFLIQYYNGEERAKGNILERFSAQQFPDLHSELNLSSLELGDSALYFCASSVEGVASTDTQYFGPGTRLTVL.

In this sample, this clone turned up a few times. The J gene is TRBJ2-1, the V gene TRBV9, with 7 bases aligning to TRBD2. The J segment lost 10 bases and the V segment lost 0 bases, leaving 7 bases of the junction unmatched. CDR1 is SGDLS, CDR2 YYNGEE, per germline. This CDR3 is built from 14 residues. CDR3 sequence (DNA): TGTGCCAGCAGCGTAGGCGGGAGAGCTGGCGAGCAGTTCTTC. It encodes CASSVGGRAGEQFF.

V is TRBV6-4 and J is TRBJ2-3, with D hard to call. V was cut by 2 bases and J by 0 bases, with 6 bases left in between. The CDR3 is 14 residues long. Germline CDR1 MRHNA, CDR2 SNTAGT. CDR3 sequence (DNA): TGTGCCAGCAGTGACGATTTTAGCACAGATACGCAGTATTTT. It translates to CASSDDFSTDTQYF.

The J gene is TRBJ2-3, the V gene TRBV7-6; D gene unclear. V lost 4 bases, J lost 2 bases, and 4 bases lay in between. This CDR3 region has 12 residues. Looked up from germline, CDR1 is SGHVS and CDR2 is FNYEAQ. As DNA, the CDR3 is TGTGCCAGCAGCTCCCACACAGATACGCAGTATTTT. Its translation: CASSSHTDTQYF.

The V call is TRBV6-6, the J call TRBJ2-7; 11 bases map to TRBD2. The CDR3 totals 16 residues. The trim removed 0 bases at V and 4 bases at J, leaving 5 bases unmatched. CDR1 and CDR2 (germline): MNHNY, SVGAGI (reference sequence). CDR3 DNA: TGTGCCAGCAGTTACTCGAGACTAGCGGGAACGTACGAGCAGTACTTC. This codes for CASSYSRLAGTYEQYF.